The rows below give T cell receptor beta chains drawn from one sample of a study of T cell clones after liver transplantation. This table comes from immunoSEQ multiplex PCR, and its TCRdb copy is limited to in-frame clones, with some not included. The sample lists nearly 15,000 clones; about nine tenths were seen once. The sample was CD8+ T cells from blood, taken before liver transplant. The receptors were sampled from a human donor who received a liver transplant. CDR3s include the opening cysteine and the closing phenylalanine or tryptophan. D genes are given only for firm matches. Clone size, where shown, is once, few, many, or a class for clones that have expanded.

cdr3_aa cdr3_nt d_call j_call clone_size v_call
CASTLTGTMHGYTF TGTGCCAGCACTTTAACAGGGACTATGCACGGCTACACCTTC . TRBJ1-2 . TRBV28
CASSRGYNEQFF TGTGCCAGCAGCAGAGGCTACAATGAGCAGTTCTTC . TRBJ2-1 . TRBV11-3
CASSLSLGGLAGAPEADTQYF TGTGCCAGCAGTTTATCTTTGGGAGGACTAGCGGGAGCCCCGGAGGCAGATACGCAGTATTTT TRBD2 TRBJ2-3 . TRBV27
CATIGGDEQYF TGTGCCACCATAGGGGGGGACGAGCAGTACTTC . TRBJ2-7 . TRBV2
CASRTGTENTEAFF TGTGCCAGCAGAACCGGGACGGAGAACACTGAAGCTTTCTTT . TRBJ1-1 large TRBV6-6
CASGQGNYGYTF TGTGCCAGCGGGCAGGGCAACTATGGCTACACCTTC . TRBJ1-2 . TRBV14
CASTLGQRLDQPQHF TGTGCCAGCACCCTTGGACAGAGATTAGATCAGCCCCAGCATTTT . TRBJ1-5 once TRBV2
CASSARKNTEAFF TGTGCCAGCAGTGCCAGAAAGAACACTGAAGCTTTCTTT . TRBJ1-1 . TRBV6-1
CASKGPTLTGELFF TGTGCCAGCAAAGGGCCCACCCTCACCGGGGAGCTGTTTTTT . TRBJ2-2 . TRBV7-9
CASSPPATTDGYTF TGTGCCAGCTCACCCCCCGCGACGACAGATGGCTACACCTTC . TRBJ1-2 . TRBV18
CASSAEGAKNIQYF TGTGCCAGCAGCGCTGAGGGGGCCAAAAACATTCAGTACTTC . TRBJ2-4 . TRBV7-9
CASLGSESYEQYF TGTGCCAGCCTCGGGAGCGAATCCTACGAGCAGTACTTC . TRBJ2-7 . TRBV6-6
CASSPSVLDSTDTQYF TGTGCCAGCTCACCATCGGTCCTTGATTCCACAGATACGCAGTATTTT . TRBJ2-3 . TRBV18
CASSPGQGPYNEQFF TGTGCCAGCAGCCCGGGACAGGGACCTTACAATGAGCAGTTCTTC TRBD1 TRBJ2-1 . TRBV6-5
CASSERGAPYNEQFF TGCGCCAGCAGTGAGAGGGGGGCCCCCTACAATGAGCAGTTCTTC . TRBJ2-1 . TRBV5-1
CASSKKRRVQYF TGTGCCAGCAGCAAAAAGAGGAGGGTGCAGTACTTC . TRBJ2-7 . TRBV21-1
CASSVGLGLGMWDTQYF TGTGCCAGCAGCGTAGGACTAGGACTGGGTATGTGGGATACGCAGTATTTT . TRBJ2-3 once TRBV9
CASSGRELGTGADTQYF TGTGCCAGCAGCGGCCGGGAACTAGGGACCGGGGCAGATACGCAGTATTTT . TRBJ2-3 . TRBV9
CASSPDGSYEQYF TGTGCCAGCAGCCCCGACGGATCCTACGAGCAGTACTTC . TRBJ2-7 few TRBV13
CASSLGGNEEYF TGCGCCAGCAGCTTGGGTGGGAATGAGGAGTACTTC . TRBJ2-4 . TRBV5-1
CASSLGQLSTDTQYF TGTGCCAGCAGCTTAGGTCAGCTTAGCACAGATACGCAGTATTTT . TRBJ2-3 . TRBV7-9
CASSPKIYGDSGNTIYF TGTGCCAGCAGCCCCAAAATTTACGGGGATTCGGGAAACACCATATATTTT . TRBJ1-3 once TRBV7-9
CSVKGGSSNTGELFF TGCAGCGTTAAGGGTGGCAGCTCGAACACCGGGGAGCTGTTTTTT . TRBJ2-2 . TRBV29-1
CASSEVGHLYGYTF TGTGCCAGCAGTGAAGTAGGACACCTCTATGGCTACACCTTC . TRBJ1-2 . TRBV6-1
CASSLEGGIEQFF TGTGCCAGCAGCTTAGAAGGGGGAATTGAGCAGTTCTTC . TRBJ2-1 . TRBV11-3
CASSLAGTGALYEQYF TGTGCCAGCAGCTTAGCTGGGACGGGAGCCCTCTACGAGCAGTACTTC . TRBJ2-7 . TRBV7-8
CAISESGLAPYF TGTGCCATCAGTGAGTCGGGGCTAGCGCCGTACTTC . TRBJ2-5 . TRBV10-3
CASRTSGGYNEQFF TGTGCCAGCAGGACTAGCGGAGGTTACAATGAGCAGTTCTTC TRBD2 TRBJ2-1 . TRBV7-9
CASSLPGLASRGEQYF TGTGCCAGCAGCCTCCCGGGACTAGCCTCCAGAGGGGAGCAGTACTTC TRBD2 TRBJ2-7 . TRBV5-6
CASSLVLDSQLNTEAFF TGTGCCAGCAGCTTAGTGCTGGACAGCCAATTGAACACTGAAGCTTTCTTT . TRBJ1-1 . TRBV7-2
CASSDPGASVEQPQYF TGTGCCAGCAGTGACCCTGGCGCTAGCGTCGAACAACCACAGTATTTT . TRBJ2-3 . TRBV2
CASSDDIRDRGTNYGYTF TGTGCCAGCAGCGATGATATCCGGGACAGGGGAACCAACTATGGCTACACCTTC TRBD1 TRBJ1-2 once TRBV9
CASSVPRAQGRNTGELFF TGTGCCAGCAGCGTTCCCCGGGCACAGGGGAGGAACACCGGGGAGCTGTTTTTT TRBD1 TRBJ2-2 . TRBV9
CASREGQSTYEQYF TGTGCCAGCAGGGAAGGACAGTCAACCTACGAGCAGTACTTC . TRBJ2-7 . TRBV2
CSAGTSYEQYF TGCAGTGCGGGAACCAGCTACGAGCAGTACTTC . TRBJ2-7 . TRBV20-1
CASSPPSLGEQFF TGTGCCAGCAGCCCGCCTTCCCTAGGTGAGCAGTTCTTC . TRBJ2-1 . TRBV13
CASSLGRAYNEQFF TGTGCCAGCAGCTTAGGGCGGGCCTACAATGAGCAGTTCTTC . TRBJ2-1 . TRBV7-9
CASSLEGQGPYTGELFF TGCGCCAGCAGCTTGGAGGGACAGGGGCCATACACCGGGGAGCTGTTTTTT TRBD1 TRBJ2-2 . TRBV5-1
CASSLGYSYEQYF TGTGCCAGCAGCTTAGGCTACTCCTACGAGCAGTACTTC . TRBJ2-7 . TRBV7-9
CASSQAYEAYNEQFF TGCGCCAGCAGCCAAGCCTACGAAGCCTACAATGAGCAGTTCTTC . TRBJ2-1 . TRBV4-1
CASSMGTGGNQPQHF TGTGCCAGTAGTATGGGCACAGGGGGAAATCAGCCCCAGCATTTT TRBD1 TRBJ1-5 . TRBV19
CASRSTDYEQYF TGTGCCAGCAGAAGCACAGACTACGAGCAGTACTTC . TRBJ2-7 large TRBV28
CASSTQGREQFF TGTGCCAGCAGCACACAGGGCAGGGAGCAGTTCTTC . TRBJ2-1 once TRBV11-2
CASSVAGEETQYF TGTGCCAGCAGCGTAGCGGGAGAAGAGACCCAGTACTTC . TRBJ2-5 . TRBV9
CASSLAVGGSYEQYF TGTGCCAGCAGTTTAGCGGTCGGAGGGTCCTACGAGCAGTACTTC . TRBJ2-7 . TRBV27
CASNLGYRAHEQYF TGTGCCAGCAATCTTGGGTACAGGGCCCACGAGCAGTACTTC . TRBJ2-7 . TRBV7-2
CASNEQFF TGTGCCTCGAATGAGCAGTTCTTC . TRBJ2-1 . TRBV2
CASSLVRTNEQFF TGTGCCAGCAGTTTGGTACGGACCAATGAGCAGTTCTTC . TRBJ2-1 . TRBV6-5
CASSHPQGTVGGEQFF TGTGCCAGCAGCCACCCGCAGGGGACAGTTGGTGGTGAGCAGTTCTTC TRBD1 TRBJ2-1 . TRBV11-3